This T cell receptor beta chain was captured by sequencing in a study of OX40 agonist ivuxolimab in advanced cancers. About the study: Patients receiving dose escalation had hepatocellular carcinoma, melanoma, renal cell or head and neck cancer.

TCRdb's copy holds only in-frame clones and misses some; the assay was immunoSEQ multiplex PCR. The data hold fewer than 35,000 clones, with around 81% observed a single time. Trimming took off 2 bases at V and 0 bases at J, with 8 bases between the two ends. Germline loops: CDR1 ENHRY, CDR2 SYGVKD. The CDR3 sequence is 15 residues long. The source was CD4+ or CD8+ T cells sorted from blood, collected in a trial of the OX40 agonist ivuxolimab. This sequence joins TRBV10-3 and TRBJ1-3, with unresolved D. This sequence was found in an adult with an advanced solid tumor such as melanoma, head and neck, liver or kidney cancer. CDR3 bases: TGTGCCATCAGTGAGAACGGGCCCTCTGGAAACACCATATATTTT. Its protein product is CAISENGPSGNTIYF.